This T cell receptor (beta chain) comes out of a study of blood T cell repertoires in COVID-19. The CDR3 sequence is 16 residues long. Deletions cut 2 bases from V and 0 bases from J, with 11 bases between. The V gene's germline CDR1 is KGHSH and CDR2 LQKENI. How the authors handled the data: From reference gene primer amplification, estimates of nucleated cell counts were derived. Here immunoSEQ multiplex PCR was the method, and the copy in TCRdb shows in-frame clones only, minus some. V and J calls and clone size come straight from that table; D and trimming were deduced from the DNA. The table lists tens of thousands of clones, approximately 81% of them singletons.

The source is a woman aged 60-70 years with acute or convalescent COVID-19. Specimen: peripheral blood. The chain couples TRBV18 to TRBJ1-3; D gene uncertain. The CDR3 DNA follows: TGTGCCAGCTCACCATCTGCGGAAAGCTCTGGAAACACCATATATTTT. Amino acid sequence: CASSPSAESSGNTIYF.